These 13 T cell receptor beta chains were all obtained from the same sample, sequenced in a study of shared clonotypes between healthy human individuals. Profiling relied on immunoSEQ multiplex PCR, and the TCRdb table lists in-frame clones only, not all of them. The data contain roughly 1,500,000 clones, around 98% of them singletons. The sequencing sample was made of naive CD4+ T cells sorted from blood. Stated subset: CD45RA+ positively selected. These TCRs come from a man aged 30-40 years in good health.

The CDR3: CAIRLTSGKYEQYF. The CDR3 DNA sequence: TGTGCCATCAGACTGACTAGCGGGAAGTACGAGCAGTACTTC. The J gene is TRBJ2-7, the V gene TRBV10-3; 11 bases are a match to TRBD2. CDR1 and CDR2 from the germline V gene are ENHRY and SYGVKD. CDR3 length: 14 residues. Losses at the gene ends were 6 bases for V and 4 bases for J; bases not matched to a gene: 5.

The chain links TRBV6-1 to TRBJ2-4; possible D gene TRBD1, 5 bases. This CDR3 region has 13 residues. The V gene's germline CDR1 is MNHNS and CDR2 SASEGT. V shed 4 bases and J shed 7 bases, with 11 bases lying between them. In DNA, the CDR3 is TGTGCCAGCAGTGTCAGGGCTGAGAACATTCAGTACTTC. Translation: CASSVRAENIQYF.

CDR3 nucleotide sequence: TGTGCCAGCAGCGTACTACAGGGGATGAACACTGAAGCTTTCTTT. Protein sequence: CASSVLQGMNTEAFF. V is TRBV5-5 and J is TRBJ1-1, with 7 bases aligning to TRBD1. This CDR3 comprises 15 residues. Germline CDR1 is SGHKS and CDR2 is YYEKEE (reference sequence). V lost 4 bases and J lost 0; bases outside the gene matches: 6.

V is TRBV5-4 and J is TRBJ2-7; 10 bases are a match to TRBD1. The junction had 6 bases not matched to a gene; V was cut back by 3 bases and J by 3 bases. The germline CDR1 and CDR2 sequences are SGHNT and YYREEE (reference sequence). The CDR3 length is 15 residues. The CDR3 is CASSWGDRGLYEQYF. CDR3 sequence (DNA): TGTGCCAGCAGCTGGGGGGACAGGGGACTCTACGAGCAGTACTTC.

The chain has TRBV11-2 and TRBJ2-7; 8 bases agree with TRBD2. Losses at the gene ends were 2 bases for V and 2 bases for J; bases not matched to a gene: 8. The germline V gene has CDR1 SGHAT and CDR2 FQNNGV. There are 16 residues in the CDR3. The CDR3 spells CASSLSSGSPTYEQYF. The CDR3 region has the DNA TGTGCCAGCAGCTTATCAAGCGGGAGTCCTACCTACGAGCAGTACTTC.

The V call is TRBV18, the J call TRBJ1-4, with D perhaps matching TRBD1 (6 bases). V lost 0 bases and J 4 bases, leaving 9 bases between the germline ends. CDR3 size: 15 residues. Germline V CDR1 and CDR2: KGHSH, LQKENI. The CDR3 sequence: CASSPPGGDNEKLFF. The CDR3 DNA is TGTGCCAGCTCACCACCAGGGGGAGATAATGAAAAACTGTTTTTT.

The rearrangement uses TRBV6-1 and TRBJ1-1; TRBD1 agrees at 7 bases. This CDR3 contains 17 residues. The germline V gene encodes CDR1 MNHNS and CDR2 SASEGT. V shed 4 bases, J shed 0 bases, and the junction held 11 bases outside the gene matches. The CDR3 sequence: CASSAWTGPSMNTEAFF. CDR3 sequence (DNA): TGTGCCAGCAGTGCCTGGACAGGTCCGTCTATGAACACTGAAGCTTTCTTT.

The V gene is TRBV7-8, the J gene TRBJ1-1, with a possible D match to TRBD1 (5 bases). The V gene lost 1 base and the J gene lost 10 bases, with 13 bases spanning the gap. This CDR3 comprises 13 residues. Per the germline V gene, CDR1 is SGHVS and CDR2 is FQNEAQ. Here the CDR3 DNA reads TGTGCCAGCAGCTTAGTAGCGGGGACGGGAGCTTTCTTT. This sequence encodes CASSLVAGTGAFF.

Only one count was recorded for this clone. CDR3: CASSQGAGSTDTQYF. As DNA, the CDR3 is TGTGCCAGCAGTCAAGGAGCAGGGAGCACAGATACGCAGTATTTT. The chain uses TRBV5-4 and TRBJ2-3; D is perhaps TRBD1 (5 bases). V was shortened by 5 bases and J by 0 bases, with 13 bases between the two germline ends. The CDR3 totals 15 residues. Germline V gives CDR1 SGHNT, CDR2 YYREEE (reference sequence).

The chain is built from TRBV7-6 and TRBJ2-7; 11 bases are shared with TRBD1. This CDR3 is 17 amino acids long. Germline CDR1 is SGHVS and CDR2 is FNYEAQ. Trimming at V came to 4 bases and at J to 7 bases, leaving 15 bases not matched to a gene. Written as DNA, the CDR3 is TGTGCCAGCAGCTCCAAAAGGCGGGACAGGGGGTATTATGAGCAGTACTTC. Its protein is CASSSKRRDRGYYEQYF.

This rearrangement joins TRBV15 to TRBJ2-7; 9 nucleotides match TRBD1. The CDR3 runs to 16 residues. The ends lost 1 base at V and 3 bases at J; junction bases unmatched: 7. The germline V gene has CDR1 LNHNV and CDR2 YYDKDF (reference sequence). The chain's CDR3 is CATSRVPDRGSYEQYF. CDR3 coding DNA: TGTGCCACCAGCAGAGTCCCTGACAGGGGGAGCTACGAGCAGTACTTC.

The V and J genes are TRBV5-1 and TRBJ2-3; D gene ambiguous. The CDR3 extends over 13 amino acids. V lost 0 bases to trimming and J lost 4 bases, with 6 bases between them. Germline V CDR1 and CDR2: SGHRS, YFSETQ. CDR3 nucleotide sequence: TGCGCCAGCAGCTTGGTCCTCGCAGATACGCAGTATTTT. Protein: CASSLVLADTQYF.

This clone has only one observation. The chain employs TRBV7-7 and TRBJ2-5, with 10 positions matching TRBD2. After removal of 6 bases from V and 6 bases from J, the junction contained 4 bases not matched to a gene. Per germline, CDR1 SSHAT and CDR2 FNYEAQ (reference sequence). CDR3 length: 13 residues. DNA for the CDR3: TGTGCCAGCAGTCCTAGCGGGAGTCAGACCCAGTACTTC. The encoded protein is CASSPSGSQTQYF.